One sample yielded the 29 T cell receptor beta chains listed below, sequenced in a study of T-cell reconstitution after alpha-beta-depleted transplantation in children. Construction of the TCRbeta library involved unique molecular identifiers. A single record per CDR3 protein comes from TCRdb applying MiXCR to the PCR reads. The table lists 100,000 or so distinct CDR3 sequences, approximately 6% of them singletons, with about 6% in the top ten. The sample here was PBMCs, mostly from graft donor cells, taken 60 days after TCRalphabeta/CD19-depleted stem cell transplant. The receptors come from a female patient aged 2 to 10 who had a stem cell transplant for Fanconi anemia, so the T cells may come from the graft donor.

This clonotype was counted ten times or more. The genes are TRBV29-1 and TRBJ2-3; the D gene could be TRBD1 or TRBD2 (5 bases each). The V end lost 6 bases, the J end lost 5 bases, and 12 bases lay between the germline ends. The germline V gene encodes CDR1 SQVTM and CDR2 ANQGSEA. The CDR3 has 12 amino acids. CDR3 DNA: TGCAGCGTCCCGGGGACGGTAGATACGCAGTATTTT. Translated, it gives CSVPGTVDTQYF.

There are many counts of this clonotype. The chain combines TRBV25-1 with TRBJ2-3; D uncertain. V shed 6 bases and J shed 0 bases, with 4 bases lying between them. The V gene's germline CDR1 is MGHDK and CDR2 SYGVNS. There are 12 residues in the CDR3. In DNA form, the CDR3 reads TGTGCCAGCAGCATTAGCACAGATACGCAGTATTTT. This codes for CASSISTDTQYF.

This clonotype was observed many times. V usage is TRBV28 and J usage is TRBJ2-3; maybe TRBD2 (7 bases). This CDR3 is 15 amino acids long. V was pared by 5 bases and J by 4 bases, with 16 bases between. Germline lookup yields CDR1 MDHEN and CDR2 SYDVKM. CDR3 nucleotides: TGTGCCAGCAGTGGGGGCGGGAGCAGTGCAGATACGCAGTATTTT. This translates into CASSGGGSSADTQYF.

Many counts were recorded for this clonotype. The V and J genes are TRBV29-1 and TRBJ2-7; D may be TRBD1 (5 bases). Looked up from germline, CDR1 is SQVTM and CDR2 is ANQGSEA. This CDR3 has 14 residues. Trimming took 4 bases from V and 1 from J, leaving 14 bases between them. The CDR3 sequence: CSVVPGLFSYEQYF. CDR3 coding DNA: TGCAGCGTTGTCCCAGGGCTATTTTCCTACGAGCAGTACTTC.

CDR3 sequence: CASRSSDRDTGELFF. CDR3 coding DNA: TGTGCCAGCAGATCCTCGGACAGGGACACCGGGGAGCTGTTTTTT. The rearrangement links TRBV6-5 to TRBJ2-2, with 8 bases aligning to TRBD1. V gave up 6 bases and J gave up 3 bases; unmatched junction bases: 6. Germline CDR1 and CDR2: MNHEY and SVGAGI. This CDR3 spans 15 amino acids.

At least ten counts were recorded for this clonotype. The CDR3 region is CASSLGRRQGGYTF. As DNA, the CDR3 is TGTGCCAGCAGTTTAGGGAGACGACAGGGCGGCTACACCTTC. The chain is built from TRBV12-3 or TRBV12-4 and TRBJ1-2; TRBD1 matches 7 bases. The CDR3 is 14 amino acids. V was pared by 1 base and J by 8 bases, with 7 bases of the junction left unmatched.

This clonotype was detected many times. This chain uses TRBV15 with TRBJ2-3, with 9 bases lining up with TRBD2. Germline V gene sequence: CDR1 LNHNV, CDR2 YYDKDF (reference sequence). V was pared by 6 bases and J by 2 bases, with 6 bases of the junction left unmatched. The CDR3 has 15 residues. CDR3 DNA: TGTGCCACCAGGTATAGCGGGGGAAACACAGATACGCAGTATTTT. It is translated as CATRYSGGNTDTQYF. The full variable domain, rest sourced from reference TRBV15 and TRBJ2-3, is DAMVIQNPRYQVTQFGKPVTLSCSQTLNHNVMYWYQQKSSQAPKLLFHYYDKDFNNEADTPDNFQSRRPNTSFCFLDIRSPGLGDTAMYLCATRYSGGNTDTQYFGPGTRLTVL.

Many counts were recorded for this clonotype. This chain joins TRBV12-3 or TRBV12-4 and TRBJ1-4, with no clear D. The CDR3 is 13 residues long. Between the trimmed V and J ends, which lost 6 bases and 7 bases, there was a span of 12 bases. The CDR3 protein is CASSLERLEKLFF. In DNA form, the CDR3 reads TGTGCCAGCAGCCTCGAACGGCTTGAAAAACTGTTTTTT.

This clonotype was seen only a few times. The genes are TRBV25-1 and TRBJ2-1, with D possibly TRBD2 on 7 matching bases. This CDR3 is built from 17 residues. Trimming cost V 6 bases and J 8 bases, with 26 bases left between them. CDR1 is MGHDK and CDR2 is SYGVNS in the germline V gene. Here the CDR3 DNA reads TGTGCCAGCAGCCCCAACCAAGGCGGGGGCATTGTATATGAGCAGTTCTTC. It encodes CASSPNQGGGIVYEQFF.

The DNA for the CDR3 is TGTGCCATCGGTGCCGGGACAGGACTTTCTAGCACAGATACGCAGTATTTT. Translated: CAIGAGTGLSSTDTQYF. This chain connects TRBV10-3 to TRBJ2-3; 8 bases fit TRBD1. CDR3 size: 17 residues. V shed 8 bases, J shed 0 bases, and the junction held 13 bases outside the gene matches. Germline loops: CDR1 ENHRY, CDR2 SYGVKD.

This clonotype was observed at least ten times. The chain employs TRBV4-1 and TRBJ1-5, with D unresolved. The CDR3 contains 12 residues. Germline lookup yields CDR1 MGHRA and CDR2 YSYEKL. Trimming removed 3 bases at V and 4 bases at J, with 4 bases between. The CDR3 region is CASSHLNQPQHF. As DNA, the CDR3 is TGCGCCAGCAGCCACCTAAATCAGCCCCAGCATTTT.

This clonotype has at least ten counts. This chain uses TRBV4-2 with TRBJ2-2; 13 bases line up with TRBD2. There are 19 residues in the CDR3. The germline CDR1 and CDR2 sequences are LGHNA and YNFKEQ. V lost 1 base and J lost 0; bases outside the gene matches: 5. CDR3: CASSQATSGGLTNTGELFF. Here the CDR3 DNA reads TGTGCCAGCAGCCAAGCGACTAGCGGGGGGCTTACGAACACCGGGGAGCTGTTTTTT.

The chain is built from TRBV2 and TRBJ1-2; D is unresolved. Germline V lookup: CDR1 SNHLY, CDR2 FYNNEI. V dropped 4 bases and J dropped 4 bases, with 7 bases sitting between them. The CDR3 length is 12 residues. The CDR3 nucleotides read TGTGCCAGCAGTGGGTCAGGCTATGGCTACACCTTC. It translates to CASSGSGYGYTF.

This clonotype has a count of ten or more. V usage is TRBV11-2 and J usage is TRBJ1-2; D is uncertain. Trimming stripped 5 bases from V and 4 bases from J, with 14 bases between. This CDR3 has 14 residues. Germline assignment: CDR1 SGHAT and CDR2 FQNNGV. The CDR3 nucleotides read TGTGCCAGCAGCCCTCGACACGGCCGCTATGGCTACACCTTC. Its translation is CASSPRHGRYGYTF.

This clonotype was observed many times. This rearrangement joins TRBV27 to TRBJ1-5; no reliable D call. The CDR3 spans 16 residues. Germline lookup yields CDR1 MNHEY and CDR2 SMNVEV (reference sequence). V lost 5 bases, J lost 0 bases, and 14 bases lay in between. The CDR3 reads CASSPGPGYSNQPQHF. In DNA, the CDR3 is TGTGCCAGCAGTCCAGGACCCGGTTATAGCAATCAGCCCCAGCATTTT.

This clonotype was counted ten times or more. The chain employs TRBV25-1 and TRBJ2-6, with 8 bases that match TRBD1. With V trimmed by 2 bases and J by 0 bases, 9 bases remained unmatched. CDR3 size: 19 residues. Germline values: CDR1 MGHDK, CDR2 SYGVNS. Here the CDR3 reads CASSERVSDRDSGANVLTF. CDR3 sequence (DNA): TGTGCCAGCAGTGAACGGGTTTCGGACAGGGACTCTGGGGCCAACGTCCTGACTTTC. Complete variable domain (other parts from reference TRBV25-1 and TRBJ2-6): EADIYQTPRYLVIGTGKKITLECSQTMGHDKMYWYQQDPGMELHLIHYSYGVNSTEKGDLSSESTVSRIRTEHFPLTLESARPSHTSQYLCASSERVSDRDSGANVLTFGAGSRLTVL.

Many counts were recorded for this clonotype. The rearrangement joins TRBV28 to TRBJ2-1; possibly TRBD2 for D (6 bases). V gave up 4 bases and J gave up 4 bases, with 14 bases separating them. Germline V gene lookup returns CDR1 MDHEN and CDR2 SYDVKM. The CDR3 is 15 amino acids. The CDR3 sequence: CASSSLTRIYNEQFF. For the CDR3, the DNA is TGTGCCAGCAGTTCCTTGACTAGAATTTACAATGAGCAGTTCTTC.

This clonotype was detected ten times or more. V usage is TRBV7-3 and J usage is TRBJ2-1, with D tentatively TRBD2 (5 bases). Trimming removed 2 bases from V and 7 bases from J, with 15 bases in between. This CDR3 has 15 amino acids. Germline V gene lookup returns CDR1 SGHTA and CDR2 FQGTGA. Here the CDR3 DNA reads TGTGCCAGCAGCTTATTAGCGTCCATCAGAAATGAGCAGTTCTTC. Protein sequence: CASSLLASIRNEQFF.

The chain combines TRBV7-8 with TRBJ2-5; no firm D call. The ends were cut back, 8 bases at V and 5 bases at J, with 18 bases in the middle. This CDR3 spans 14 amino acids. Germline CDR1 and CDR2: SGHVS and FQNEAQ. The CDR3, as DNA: TGTGCCAGCTATAAATTAAGGGTCTGGGAGACCCAGTACTTC. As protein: CASYKLRVWETQYF.

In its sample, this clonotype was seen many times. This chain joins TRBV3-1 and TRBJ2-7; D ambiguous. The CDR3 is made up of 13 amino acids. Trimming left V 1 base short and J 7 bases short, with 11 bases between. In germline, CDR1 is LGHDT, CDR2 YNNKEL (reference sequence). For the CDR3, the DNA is TGTGCCAGCAGCCAAGTGGGGTTTGGAGAGCAGTACTTC. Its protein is CASSQVGFGEQYF.

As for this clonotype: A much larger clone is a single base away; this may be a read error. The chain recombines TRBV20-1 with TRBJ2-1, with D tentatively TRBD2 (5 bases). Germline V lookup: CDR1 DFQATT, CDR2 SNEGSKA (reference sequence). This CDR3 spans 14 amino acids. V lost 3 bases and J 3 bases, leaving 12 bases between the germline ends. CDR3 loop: CSARGTRLYNEQFF. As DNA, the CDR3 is TGCAGTGCTAGGGGAACTAGGCTCTACAATGAGCAGTTCTTC.

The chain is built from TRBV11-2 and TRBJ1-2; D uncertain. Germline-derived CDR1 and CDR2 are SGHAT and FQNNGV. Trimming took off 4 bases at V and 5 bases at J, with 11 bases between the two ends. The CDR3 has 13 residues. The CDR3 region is CASSSAGGYGYTF. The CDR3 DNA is TGTGCCAGCAGCTCCGCGGGCGGGTATGGCTACACCTTC. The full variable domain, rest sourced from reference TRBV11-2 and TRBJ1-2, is EAGVAQSPRYKIIEKRQSVAFWCNPISGHATLYWYQQILGQGPKLLIQFQNNGVVDDSQLPKDRFSAERLKGVDSTLKIQPAKLEDSAVYLCASSSAGGYGYTFGSGTRLTVV.

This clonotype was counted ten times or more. CDR3 residues: CASSPRHTDTQYF. Written as DNA, the CDR3 is TGTGCCAGCAGCCCACGACACACAGATACGCAGTATTTT. V is TRBV5-6 and J is TRBJ2-3; D remains unclear. The V end lost 4 bases, the J end lost 2 bases, and 8 bases lay between the germline ends. The germline gives CDR1 SGHDT, CDR2 YYEEEE. The CDR3 covers 13 residues.

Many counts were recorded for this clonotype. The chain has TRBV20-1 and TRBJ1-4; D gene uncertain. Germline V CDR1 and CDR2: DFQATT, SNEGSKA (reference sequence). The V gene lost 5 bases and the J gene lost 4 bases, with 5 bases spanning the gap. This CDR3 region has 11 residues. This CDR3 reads CSAGYNEKLFF. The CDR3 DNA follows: TGCAGTGCTGGATATAATGAAAAACTGTTTTTT.

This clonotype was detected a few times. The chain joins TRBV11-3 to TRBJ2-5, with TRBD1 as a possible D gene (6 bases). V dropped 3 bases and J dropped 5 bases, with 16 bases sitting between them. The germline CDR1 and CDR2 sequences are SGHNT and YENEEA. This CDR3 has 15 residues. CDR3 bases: TGTGCCAGCAGCTTCGGGCTCAGGGGCGGTGAGACCCAGTACTTC. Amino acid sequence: CASSFGLRGGETQYF.

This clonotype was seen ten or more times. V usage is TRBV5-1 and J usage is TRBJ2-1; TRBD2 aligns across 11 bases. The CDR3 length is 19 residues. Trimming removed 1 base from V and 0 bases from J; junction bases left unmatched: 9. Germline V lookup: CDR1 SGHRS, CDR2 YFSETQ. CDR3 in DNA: TGCGCCAGCAGCTTGCTGACTAGCGGGATCCTAAACTCCTACAATGAGCAGTTCTTC. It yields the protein CASSLLTSGILNSYNEQFF.

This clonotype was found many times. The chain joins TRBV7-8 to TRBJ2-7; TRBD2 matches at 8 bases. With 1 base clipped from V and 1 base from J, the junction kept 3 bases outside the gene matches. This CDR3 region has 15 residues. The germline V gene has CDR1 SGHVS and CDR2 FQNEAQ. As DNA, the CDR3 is TGTGCCAGCAGCTTAGTAGGGACTAGGTCCTACGAGCAGTACTTC. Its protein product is CASSLVGTRSYEQYF.

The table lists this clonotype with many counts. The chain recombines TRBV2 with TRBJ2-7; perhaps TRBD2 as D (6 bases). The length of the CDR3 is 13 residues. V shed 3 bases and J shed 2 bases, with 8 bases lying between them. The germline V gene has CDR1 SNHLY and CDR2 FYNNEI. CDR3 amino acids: CASSDRTTYEQYF. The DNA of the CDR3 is TGTGCCAGCAGTGACAGGACTACCTACGAGCAGTACTTC.

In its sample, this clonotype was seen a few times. The CDR3: CASSQTRGPGDTQYF. CDR3 in DNA: TGTGCCAGCAGCCAGACCCGGGGGCCGGGGGATACGCAGTATTTT. V and J are TRBV11-2 and TRBJ2-3; D may be TRBD1 or TRBD2 (6 bases each). CDR3 length: 15 amino acids. Germline loops: CDR1 SGHAT, CDR2 FQNNGV. V was shortened by 5 bases and J by 6 bases, with 18 bases between the two germline ends. The whole variable domain, remainder taken from reference TRBV11-2 and TRBJ2-3, is EAGVAQSPRYKIIEKRQSVAFWCNPISGHATLYWYQQILGQGPKLLIQFQNNGVVDDSQLPKDRFSAERLKGVDSTLKIQPAKLEDSAVYLCASSQTRGPGDTQYFGPGTRLTVL.